Sequencing of this TCR beta chain was carried out in a study of T cells after somatic rescue of genetic block. Generated by immunoSEQ multiplex PCR, the TCRdb table keeps only in-frame clones and is missing some. The sample holds 55,000 or so clones, approximately 96% seen once. Sequenced input: peripheral blood mononuclear cells (PBMCs). This clonotype was sampled from a child less than two years old.

CDR3 loop: CASGQNYGYTF. CDR3 nucleotides: TGTGCCAGCGGACAAAACTATGGCTACACCTTC. The gene calls are TRBV18 and TRBJ1-2, with D possibly matching TRBD1 (5 bases). The germline CDR1 and CDR2 sequences are KGHSH and LQKENI. CDR3 length: 11 amino acids. The V end lost 8 bases, the J end lost 2 bases, and 6 bases lay between the germline ends.